The present TCR beta chain was sequenced within a study of T cell responses to AZD1222 COVID-19 vaccine. General study points: Only a handful of AZD1222 recipients, roughly 6 in all, had baseline seropositivity. Nearly half of spike-specific TCRs reportedly target variant regions that are unmutated in the B.1.351 and B.1.1.7 variants.

Using immunoSEQ multiplex PCR, the repertoire was profiled, and TCRdb retains in-frame clones only, with some absent. Found here are roughly 98,000 clones, 85% to 90% of them singletons; the top ten hold approximately 15%. Germline V gene lookup returns CDR1 MDHEN and CDR2 SYDVKM. The CDR3 runs to 14 residues. The V and J ends lost 2 bases and 2 bases respectively, with 7 bases between them. In the case of this clone: Its target is unknown.

Second-dose timings of about 4 or about 12 weeks were pooled. This chain joins TRBV28 and TRBJ2-1; D is possibly TRBD1 (5 bases). The material was peripheral blood, obtained 28 days after the second AZD1222 dose. The source of this sequence is an adult who received the AZD1222 COVID-19 vaccine. The CDR3 DNA sequence: TGTGCCAGCAGTTTAAGGGGTACCTACAATGAGCAGTTCTTC. This translates into CASSLRGTYNEQFF.